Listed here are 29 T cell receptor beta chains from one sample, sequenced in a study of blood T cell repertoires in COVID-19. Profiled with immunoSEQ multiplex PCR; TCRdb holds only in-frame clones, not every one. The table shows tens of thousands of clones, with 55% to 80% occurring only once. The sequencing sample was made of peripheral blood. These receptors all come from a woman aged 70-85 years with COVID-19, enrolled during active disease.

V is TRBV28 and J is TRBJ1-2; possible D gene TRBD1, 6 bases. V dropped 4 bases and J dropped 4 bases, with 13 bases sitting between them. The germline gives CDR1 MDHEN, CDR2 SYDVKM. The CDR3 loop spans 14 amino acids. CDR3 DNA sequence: TGTGCCAGCAGTTCAATACAGGGAATCTATGGCTACACCTTC. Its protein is CASSSIQGIYGYTF.

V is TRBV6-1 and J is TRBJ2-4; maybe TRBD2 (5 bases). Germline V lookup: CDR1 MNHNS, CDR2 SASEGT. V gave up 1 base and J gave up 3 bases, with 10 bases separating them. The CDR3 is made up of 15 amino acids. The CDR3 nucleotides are TGTGCCAGCAGTGAAGGGACTCTGGGCAAAAACATTCAGTACTTC. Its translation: CASSEGTLGKNIQYF.

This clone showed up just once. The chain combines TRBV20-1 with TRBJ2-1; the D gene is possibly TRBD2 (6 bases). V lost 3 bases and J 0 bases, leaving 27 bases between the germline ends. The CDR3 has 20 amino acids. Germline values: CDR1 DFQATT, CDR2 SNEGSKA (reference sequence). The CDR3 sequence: CSASGIIPEAGGYSYNEQFF. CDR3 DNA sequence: TGCAGTGCTAGTGGGATTATCCCCGAAGCGGGCGGATACTCCTACAATGAGCAGTTCTTC.

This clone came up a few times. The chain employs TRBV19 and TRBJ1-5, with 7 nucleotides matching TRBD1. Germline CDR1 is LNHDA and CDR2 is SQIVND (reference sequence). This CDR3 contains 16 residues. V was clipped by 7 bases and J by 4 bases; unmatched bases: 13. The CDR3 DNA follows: TGTGCCAGTACCCCGGTGGAGGGGGCGACGAATCAGCCCCAGCATTTT. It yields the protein CASTPVEGATNQPQHF.

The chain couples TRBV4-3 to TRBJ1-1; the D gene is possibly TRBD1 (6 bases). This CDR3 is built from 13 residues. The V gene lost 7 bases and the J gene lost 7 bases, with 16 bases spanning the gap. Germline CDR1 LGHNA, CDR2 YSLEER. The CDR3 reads CASTSPGGGEAFF. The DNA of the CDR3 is TGCGCCAGCACTAGTCCGGGGGGCGGTGAAGCTTTCTTT.

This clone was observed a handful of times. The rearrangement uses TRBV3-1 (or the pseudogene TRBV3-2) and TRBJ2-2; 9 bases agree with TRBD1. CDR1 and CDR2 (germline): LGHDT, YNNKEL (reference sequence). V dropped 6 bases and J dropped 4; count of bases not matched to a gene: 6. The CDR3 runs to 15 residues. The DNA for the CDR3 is TGTGCCAGCAGGTACAGGGGGCTTAGCACCGGGGAGCTGTTTTTT. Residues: CASRYRGLSTGELFF.

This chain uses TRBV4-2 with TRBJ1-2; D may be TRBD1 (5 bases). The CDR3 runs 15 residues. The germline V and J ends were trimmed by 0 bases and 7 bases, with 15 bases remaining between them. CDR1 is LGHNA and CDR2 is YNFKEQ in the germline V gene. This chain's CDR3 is CASSQDWAGKVGYTF. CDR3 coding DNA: TGTGCCAGCAGCCAAGATTGGGCAGGGAAAGTTGGCTACACCTTC.

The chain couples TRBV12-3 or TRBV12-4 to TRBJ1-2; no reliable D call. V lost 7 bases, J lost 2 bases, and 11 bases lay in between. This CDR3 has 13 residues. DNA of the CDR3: TGTGCCAGCAAATCCGACAAGAACTATGGCTACACCTTC. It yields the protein CASKSDKNYGYTF.

The CDR3 DNA sequence: TGTGCCAGTAGCCCAGGGGGGCCTCAAGAGACCCAGTACTTC. It codes for CASSPGGPQETQYF. The chain carries TRBV19 and TRBJ2-5; possible D gene TRBD1, 7 bases. Germline-derived CDR1 and CDR2 are LNHDA and SQIVND (reference sequence). V was cut by 6 bases and J by 2 bases, with 13 bases left in between. The CDR3 length is 14 residues.

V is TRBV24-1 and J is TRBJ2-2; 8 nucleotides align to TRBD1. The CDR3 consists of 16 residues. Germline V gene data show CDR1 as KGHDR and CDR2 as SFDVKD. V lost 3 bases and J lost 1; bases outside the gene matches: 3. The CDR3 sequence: CATSDTDRGNTGELFF. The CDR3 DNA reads TGTGCCACCAGTGATACCGACAGGGGGAACACCGGGGAGCTGTTTTTT.

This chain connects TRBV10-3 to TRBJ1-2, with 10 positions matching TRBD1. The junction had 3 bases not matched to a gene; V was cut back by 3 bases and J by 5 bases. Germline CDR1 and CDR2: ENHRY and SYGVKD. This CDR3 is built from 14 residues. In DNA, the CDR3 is TGTGCCATCAGTGACCGGGACAGGGGATATGGCTACACCTTC. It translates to CAISDRDRGYGYTF.

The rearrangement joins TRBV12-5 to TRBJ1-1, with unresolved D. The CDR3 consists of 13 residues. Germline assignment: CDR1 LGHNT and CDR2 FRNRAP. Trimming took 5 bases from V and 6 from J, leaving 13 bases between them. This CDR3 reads CASGPNSLSEAFF. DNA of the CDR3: TGTGCTAGTGGTCCAAACAGTCTATCTGAAGCTTTCTTT.

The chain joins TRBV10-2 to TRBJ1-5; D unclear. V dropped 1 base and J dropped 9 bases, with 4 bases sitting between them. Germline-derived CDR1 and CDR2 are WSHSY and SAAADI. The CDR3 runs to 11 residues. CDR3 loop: CASSEWPPQHF. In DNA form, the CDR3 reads TGCGCCAGCAGTGAGTGGCCGCCCCAGCATTTT.

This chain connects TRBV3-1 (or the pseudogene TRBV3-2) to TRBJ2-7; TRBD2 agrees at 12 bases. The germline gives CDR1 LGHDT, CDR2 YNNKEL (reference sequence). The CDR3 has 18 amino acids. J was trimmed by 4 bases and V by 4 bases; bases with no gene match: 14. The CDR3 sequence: CASSPRGLAGGPSYEQYV. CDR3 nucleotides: TGTGCCAGCAGCCCACGGGGGCTAGCGGGAGGGCCTTCTTACGAGCAGTACGTC.

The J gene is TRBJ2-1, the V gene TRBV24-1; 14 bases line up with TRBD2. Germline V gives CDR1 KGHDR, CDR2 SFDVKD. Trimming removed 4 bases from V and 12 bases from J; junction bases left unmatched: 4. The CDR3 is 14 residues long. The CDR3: CATSDGTSGSRQFF. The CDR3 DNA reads TGTGCCACCAGTGACGGGACTAGCGGGAGTAGGCAGTTCTTC.

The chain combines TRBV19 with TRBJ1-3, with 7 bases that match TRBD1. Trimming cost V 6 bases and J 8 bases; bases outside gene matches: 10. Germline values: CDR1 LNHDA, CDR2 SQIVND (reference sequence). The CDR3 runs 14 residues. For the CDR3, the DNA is TGTGCCAGTAGGTCCGGGACAGTGTCAGACACCATATATTTT. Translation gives CASRSGTVSDTIYF.

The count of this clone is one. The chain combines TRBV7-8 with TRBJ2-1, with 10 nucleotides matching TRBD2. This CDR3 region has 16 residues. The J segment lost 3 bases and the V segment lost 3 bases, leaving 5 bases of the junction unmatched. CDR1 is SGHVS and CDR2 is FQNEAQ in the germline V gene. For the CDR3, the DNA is TGTGCCAGCAGCTTTCCTTCTAGCGGGGGCTACAATGAGCAGTTCTTC. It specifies CASSFPSSGGYNEQFF.

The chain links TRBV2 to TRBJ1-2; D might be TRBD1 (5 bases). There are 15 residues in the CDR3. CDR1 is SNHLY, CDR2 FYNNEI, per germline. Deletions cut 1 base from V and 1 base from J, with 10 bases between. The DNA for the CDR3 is TGTGCCAGCAGTGAAGAGTCGGACATTAACTATGGCTACACCTTC. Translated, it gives CASSEESDINYGYTF.

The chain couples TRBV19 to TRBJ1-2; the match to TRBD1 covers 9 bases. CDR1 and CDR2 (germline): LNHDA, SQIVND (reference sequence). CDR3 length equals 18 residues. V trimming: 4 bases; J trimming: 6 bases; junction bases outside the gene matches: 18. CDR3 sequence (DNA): TGTGCCAGTAGTAGCACAAGGACCGACAGGGGGGCTTGGCATGGCTACACCTTC. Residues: CASSSTRTDRGAWHGYTF.

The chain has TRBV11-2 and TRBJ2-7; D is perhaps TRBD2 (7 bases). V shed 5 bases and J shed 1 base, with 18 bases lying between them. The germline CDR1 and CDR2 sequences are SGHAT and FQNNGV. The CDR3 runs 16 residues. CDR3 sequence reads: CASSPSPQGGSYEQYF. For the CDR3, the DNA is TGTGCCAGCAGCCCCTCCCCACAGGGAGGGTCCTACGAGCAGTACTTC.

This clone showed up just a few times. The CDR3 DNA is TGCGCCAGCAGCACGGGACTAGCGGGGGGGTTGTCTAGCACAGATACGCAGTATTTT. Encoded protein: CASSTGLAGGLSSTDTQYF. The J gene is TRBJ2-3, the V gene TRBV5-1; 16 bases are a match to TRBD2. CDR3 size: 19 residues. V shed 4 bases and J 0 bases; nucleotides not matched to a gene: 8. Germline CDR1 is SGHRS and CDR2 is YFSETQ.

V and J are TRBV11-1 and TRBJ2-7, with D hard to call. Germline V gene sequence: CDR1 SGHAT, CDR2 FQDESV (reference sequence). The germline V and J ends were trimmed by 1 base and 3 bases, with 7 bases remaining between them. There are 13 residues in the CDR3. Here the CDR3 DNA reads TGTGCCAGCAGCTTAGTAGGCGGCTACGAGCAGTACTTC. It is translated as CASSLVGGYEQYF.

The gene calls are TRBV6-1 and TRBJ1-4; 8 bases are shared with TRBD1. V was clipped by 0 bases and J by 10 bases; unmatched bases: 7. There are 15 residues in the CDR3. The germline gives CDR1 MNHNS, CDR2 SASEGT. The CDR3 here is CASSEAPGQDGKLFF. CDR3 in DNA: TGTGCCAGCAGTGAAGCGCCGGGACAGGACGGAAAACTGTTTTTT.

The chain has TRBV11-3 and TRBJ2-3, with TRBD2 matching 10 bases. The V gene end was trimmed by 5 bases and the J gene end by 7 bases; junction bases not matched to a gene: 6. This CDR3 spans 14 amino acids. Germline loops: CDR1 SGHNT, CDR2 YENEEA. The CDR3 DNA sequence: TGTGCCAGCAGCCCCGGACTAGCGGATTATACGCAGTATTTT. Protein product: CASSPGLADYTQYF.

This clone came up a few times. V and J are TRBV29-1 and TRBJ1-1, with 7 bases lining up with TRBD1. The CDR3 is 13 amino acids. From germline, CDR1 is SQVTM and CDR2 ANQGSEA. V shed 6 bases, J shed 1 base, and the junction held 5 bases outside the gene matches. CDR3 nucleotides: TGCAGCGTCCCAGGGACAGCGAACACTGAAGCTTTCTTT. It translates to CSVPGTANTEAFF.

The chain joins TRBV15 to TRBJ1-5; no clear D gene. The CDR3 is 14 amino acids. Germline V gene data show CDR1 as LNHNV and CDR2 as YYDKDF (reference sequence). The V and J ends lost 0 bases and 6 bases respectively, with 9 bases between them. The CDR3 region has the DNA TGTGCCACCAGCAGAGATCCCCGAGGTCAGCCCCAGCATTTT. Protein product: CATSRDPRGQPQHF.

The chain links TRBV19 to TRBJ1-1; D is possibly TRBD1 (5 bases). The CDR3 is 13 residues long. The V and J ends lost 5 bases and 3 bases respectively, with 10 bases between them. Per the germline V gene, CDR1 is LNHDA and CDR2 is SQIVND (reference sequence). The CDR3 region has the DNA TGTGCCAGTAGTTTCAGGGAGGACACTGAAGCTTTCTTT. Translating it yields CASSFREDTEAFF.

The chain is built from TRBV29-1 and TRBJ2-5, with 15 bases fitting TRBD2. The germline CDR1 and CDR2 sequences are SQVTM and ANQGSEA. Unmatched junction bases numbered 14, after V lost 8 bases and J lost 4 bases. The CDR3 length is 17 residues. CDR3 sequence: CSYSGTSGRQYRETQYF. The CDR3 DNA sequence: TGCAGCTACTCCGGGACTAGCGGGAGGCAGTATAGAGAGACCCAGTACTTC.

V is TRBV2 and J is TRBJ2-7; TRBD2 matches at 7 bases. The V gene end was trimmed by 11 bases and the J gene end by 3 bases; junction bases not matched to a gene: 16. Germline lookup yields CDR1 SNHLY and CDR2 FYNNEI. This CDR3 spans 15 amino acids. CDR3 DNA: TGTGCCTCCCAAACACAAAGCGGGGAGAACTACGAGCAGTACTTC. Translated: CASQTQSGENYEQYF.